This T cell receptor (beta chain) was recorded in a study of blood T cell repertoires in COVID-19. This clone was observed a single time. Sequencing used immunoSEQ multiplex PCR; TCRdb keeps in-frame clones, though not all of them. The sample holds about 52,000 clones, 65% to 90% seen once. The V and J ends lost 6 bases and 2 bases, in that order; junction bases with no gene match: 6. The CDR3 contains 15 residues. CDR1 is SNHLY, CDR2 FYNNEI, per germline. The specimen was peripheral blood. This receptor was obtained from a man between 65 and 85 years old with acute or convalescent COVID-19. The rearrangement uses TRBV2 and TRBJ1-5; 8 nucleotides match TRBD1. Here the CDR3 reads CASSARGPGNQPQHF. CDR3 bases: TGTGCCAGCAGCGCCAGGGGGCCCGGCAATCAGCCCCAGCATTTT.